The table lists the clone carrying this TCR beta chain with many counts. This CDR3 is built from 15 residues. TCRdb re-derived calls from the PCR reads in MiXCR, one entry per CDR3 protein. This sample has fewer than 13,000 distinct CDR3 sequences, with roughly 26% found just once. The data were obtained in a study of immune characterization of retroperitoneal liposarcoma. The clonotype was recovered from a male donor with retroperitoneal liposarcoma. V is TRBV12-3 or TRBV12-4 and J is TRBJ2-1, with TRBD2 matching 7 bases. With the DNA end fitting TRBJ2-7 better, the J assignment may be wrong. The source material was tumor tissue. The CDR3 DNA is TGTGCCAGCAGAGCGGGACTACAAATCTACAATGAGCAGTACTTC. Its protein product is CASRAGLQIYNEQYF.